This T cell receptor (beta chain) was sequenced in a study of Graves' ophthalmopathy and Graves' hyperthyroidism. Study-wide results and caveats: Among thyroid clonotypes expanded above 0.001 frequency, most also appeared in blood.

Among the exclusions were patients with other autoimmune diseases, uncontrolled infections, pregnancy or lactation. Each diagnosis was determined on the basis of clinical symptoms, serum thyroxine, TRAb, thyroid ultrasound and orbital computed tomography. PBMCs were isolated by Ficoll-Paque density gradient centrifugation, using roughly 10 ml of fresh peripheral blood as the starting material. Details on this clonotype: Antigen unknown. Germline and junction disagree at one end, which may indicate a read error.

TCR beta CDR3 amplification used RNA transcripts. The library came from an HTBI-primed first-round RT-PCR and a second-round multiplex PCR. TCRdb redid the calling of the multiplex PCR reads with MiXCR, one entry per CDR3 protein. There are some 370,000 distinct CDR3 sequences in the sample; 17% occur only once, and 2% to 2.5% lies in the top ten. The CDR3 spans 14 residues. The germline V gene has CDR1 LGHNA and CDR2 YNFKEQ. This TCR came from an adult woman with stable Graves' hyperthyroidism. V gene TRBV4-2 combines with J gene TRBJ1-1; possibly TRBD1 for D (5 bases). Sequences were obtained from peripheral blood. The CDR3 loop is CASSQKEGHTDAFF. The CDR3 DNA follows: TGTGCCAGCAGCCAGAAGGAGGGGCACACTGATGCTTTCTTT.